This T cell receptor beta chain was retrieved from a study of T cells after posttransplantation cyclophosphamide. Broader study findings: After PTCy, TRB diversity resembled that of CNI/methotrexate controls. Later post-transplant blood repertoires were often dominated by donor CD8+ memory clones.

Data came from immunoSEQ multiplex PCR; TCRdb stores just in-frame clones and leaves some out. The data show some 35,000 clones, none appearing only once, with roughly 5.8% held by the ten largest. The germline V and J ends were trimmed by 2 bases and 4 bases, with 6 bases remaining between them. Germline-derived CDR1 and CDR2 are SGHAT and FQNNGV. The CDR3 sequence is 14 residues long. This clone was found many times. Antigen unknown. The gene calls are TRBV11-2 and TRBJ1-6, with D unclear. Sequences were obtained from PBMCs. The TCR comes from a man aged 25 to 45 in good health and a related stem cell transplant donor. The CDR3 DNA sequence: TGTGCCAGCAGCTTACAGGAGTATAATTCACCCCTCCACTTT. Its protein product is CASSLQEYNSPLHF.